This T cell receptor (beta chain) was identified in a study of blood T cells in healthy people across ages. CDR1 SGHTA and CDR2 FQGNSA come from the germline V gene. The CDR3 has 13 amino acids. The V and J ends lost 1 base and 5 bases respectively, with 8 bases between them. Primers used in a second PCR of about 7 to 11 cycles were a sample-barcoded 5' primer and a J-beta primer mix. TCRdb fed the 5' RACE reads into MiXCR, producing one record per CDR3 protein. The sample records about 580,000 distinct CDR3 sequences, roughly 48% being singletons. The TCR comes from a man of 80 years or more in good health. This chain connects TRBV7-2 to TRBJ1-2, with no clear D. Material for sequencing was blood. The chain's CDR3 is CASSLGPEYGYTF. The CDR3, as DNA: TGTGCCAGCAGCTTAGGGCCCGAGTATGGCTACACCTTC. Looking up the rest from reference TRBV7-2 and TRBJ1-2 gives the full variable domain: GAGVSQSPSNKVTEKGKDVELRCDPISGHTALYWYRQSLGQGLEFLIYFQGNSAPDKSGLPSDRFSAERTGGSVSTLTIQRTQQEDSAVYLCASSLGPEYGYTFGSGTRLTVV.